Included here is one TCR beta chain sequence, with context. Its antigen remains unidentified. This record belongs to a study of cytomegalovirus exposure and HLA in healthy donors. About the research overall: Samples from HLA-typed donors yielded about 85 million unique TCRs in an early data release.

The study ran its PCR with 60 Vbeta and 13 Jbeta primers. Using immunoSEQ multiplex PCR, the repertoire was profiled, and TCRdb retains in-frame clones only, with some absent. The table shows over 150,000 clones, with around four fifths occurring only once. The CDR3 has 14 residues. The germline CDR1 and CDR2 sequences are SGHNT and YYREEE (reference sequence). Study results and caveats: In vitro testing confirmed a few CMV-associated chains as specific for CMV antigens. Being indistinguishable, some V segments were excluded, TRBV6-2 and TRBV6-3 among them. Earlier analysis found most TCR beta V segments productive about 87% or about 30% of the time.

The sequenced sample consisted of PBMCs. The chain combines TRBV5-4 with TRBJ2-5; 11 bases are shared with TRBD1. The DNA end is more similar to TRBJ2-7, so the J call may be wrong. This TCR was sampled from a girl aged 5 to 17 in good health and CMV-seropositive. The CDR3 DNA reads as TGTGCCAGCAGCCCCGGGACAGGGGGTTACGAGCAGTACTTC. It yields the protein CASSPGTGGYEQYF.